This TCR beta chain was identified in a study of blood T cell repertoires in COVID-19. Background on the study: Samples representing acute and convalescent COVID-19 were sourced from the United States, Italy and Spain. T cells, B-cell-depleted T cells, or PBMCs supplied cDNA or gDNA.

The CDR3 spans 17 residues. Germline trimming cut 5 bases from V and 3 bases from J; bases unmatched to any gene: 10. Germline CDR1 and CDR2: SGHAT and FQNNGV. In the authors' workflow: Amplification from reference gene primers served as the basis for estimated nucleated cell counts. Clones were read by immunoSEQ multiplex PCR, and TCRdb kept only the in-frame ones, dropping some. The V and J calls and clone size are taken from that table; D and trimming were inferred from the DNA. Of about 220,000 clones in the sample, approximately 84% were seen once. The source of this sequence is a young woman who had recovered from COVID-19. The gene calls are TRBV11-2 and TRBJ2-6, with 7 bases that match TRBD1. The sequencing sample was made of peripheral blood. Here the CDR3 reads CASSAPGQRRGANVLTF. DNA for the CDR3: TGTGCCAGCAGCGCCCCGGGACAGAGACGTGGGGCCAACGTCCTGACTTTC.